The 10 T cell receptor beta chains below come from one sample, sequenced in a study of blood T cell repertoires in COVID-19. Clones were sequenced by immunoSEQ multiplex PCR, and TCRdb holds only the in-frame ones, with some missing. The sample has about 19,000 clones; approximately 90% are singletons. The sample taken for sequencing was peripheral blood. These receptors all stem from a human donor in a cohort sampled during active COVID-19.

The gene calls are TRBV24-1 and TRBJ1-5; D gene ambiguous. V was trimmed by 4 bases and J by 6 bases, leaving 6 bases between them. The CDR3 has 12 residues. Looked up from germline, CDR1 is KGHDR and CDR2 is SFDVKD. The CDR3 sequence: CATSDSGQPQHF. Here the CDR3 DNA reads TGTGCCACCAGTGACTCCGGTCAGCCCCAGCATTTT.

The chain joins TRBV5-1 to TRBJ1-4; 8 nucleotides align to TRBD1. This CDR3 is built from 13 residues. CDR1 is SGHRS, CDR2 YFSETQ, per germline. Trimming removed 8 bases from V and 1 base from J; junction bases left unmatched: 1. CDR3 sequence reads: CASGQGTNEKLFF. For the CDR3, the DNA is TGCGCCAGTGGACAGGGAACTAATGAAAAACTGTTTTTT.

The V gene is TRBV9, the J gene TRBJ1-5; no clear D. Deletions cut 4 bases from V and 2 bases from J, with 10 bases between. Per the germline V gene, CDR1 is SGDLS and CDR2 is YYNGEE. This CDR3 contains 14 residues. CDR3 region: CASSRREGNQPQHF. The CDR3 DNA reads as TGTGCCAGCAGCCGCCGGGAGGGCAATCAGCCCCAGCATTTT.

The chain joins TRBV19 to TRBJ2-2, with no clear D. V was shortened by 1 base and J by 7 bases, with 7 bases between the two germline ends. The CDR3 is 13 residues long. Looked up from germline, CDR1 is LNHDA and CDR2 is SQIVND (reference sequence). The CDR3 region has the DNA TGTGCCAGTAGTATAGGACAAGTCGGGGAGCTGTTTTTT. Protein: CASSIGQVGELFF.

The chain combines TRBV24-1 with TRBJ2-2; D unclear. Between the trimmed V and J ends, which lost 7 bases and 1 base, there was a span of 6 bases. This CDR3 comprises 13 residues. CDR1 KGHDR and CDR2 SFDVKD come from the germline V gene. The CDR3 region has the DNA TGTGCCACCAGCACAAAGAACACCGGGGAGCTGTTTTTT. The encoded protein is CATSTKNTGELFF.

The chain employs TRBV21-1 and TRBJ1-1; the table calls TRBD1, which could not be checked here. TRBV21-1 represents a pseudogene. There are 14 residues in the CDR3. CDR3 loop: CASSTQPRGAEAFF. CDR3 DNA sequence: TGTGCCAGCAGCACTCAGCCCAGGGGCGCTGAAGCTTTCTTT.

This clone was detected a few times. V is TRBV19 and J is TRBJ1-6, with 7 bases aligning to TRBD1. The CDR3 has 14 amino acids. CDR1 is LNHDA and CDR2 is SQIVND in the germline V gene (reference sequence). The junction had 3 bases not matched to a gene; V was cut back by 6 bases and J by 4 bases. The chain's CDR3 is CASSEGQYNSPLHF. The CDR3, as DNA: TGTGCCAGTAGCGAGGGACAGTATAATTCACCCCTCCACTTT. The full variable domain, in which reference TRBV19 and TRBJ1-6 provide the parts outside the CDR3, is DGGITQSPKYLFRKEGQNVTLSCEQNLNHDAMYWYRQDPGQGLRLIYYSQIVNDFQKGDIAEGYSVSREKKESFPLTVTSAQKNPTAFYLCASSEGQYNSPLHFGNGTRLTVT.

The chain is built from TRBV19 and TRBJ2-2; TRBD1 is a possible D gene (5 bases). The CDR3 extends over 15 amino acids. V shed 4 bases and J shed 2 bases, with 11 bases lying between them. Germline V gene data show CDR1 as LNHDA and CDR2 as SQIVND (reference sequence). CDR3: CASSKDTINTGELFF. CDR3 sequence (DNA): TGTGCCAGTAGTAAGGACACGATTAACACCGGGGAGCTGTTTTTT.

V and J are TRBV6-5 and TRBJ1-2; TRBD1 aligns across 8 bases. The CDR3 sequence is 15 residues long. V gave up 6 bases and J gave up 8 bases; unmatched junction bases: 14. Germline V lookup: CDR1 MNHEY, CDR2 SVGAGI. For the CDR3, the DNA is TGTGCCAGCAGCGATCGGACAGGGCGGAGCTCGGGCTACACCTTC. It specifies CASSDRTGRSSGYTF.

Concerning this clone: The germline gene is not matched at one end of the junction; a read error may be the cause. The chain uses TRBV7-2 and TRBJ2-2; the D gene is possibly TRBD2 (7 bases). The CDR3 sequence is 16 residues long. From germline, CDR1 is SGHTA and CDR2 FQGNSA. Here the CDR3 reads CASSLVGGANTGELFF. Here the CDR3 DNA reads TGTGCCAGCAGCTTAGTGGGGGGGGCGAACACCGGAGAGCTGTTTTTT.